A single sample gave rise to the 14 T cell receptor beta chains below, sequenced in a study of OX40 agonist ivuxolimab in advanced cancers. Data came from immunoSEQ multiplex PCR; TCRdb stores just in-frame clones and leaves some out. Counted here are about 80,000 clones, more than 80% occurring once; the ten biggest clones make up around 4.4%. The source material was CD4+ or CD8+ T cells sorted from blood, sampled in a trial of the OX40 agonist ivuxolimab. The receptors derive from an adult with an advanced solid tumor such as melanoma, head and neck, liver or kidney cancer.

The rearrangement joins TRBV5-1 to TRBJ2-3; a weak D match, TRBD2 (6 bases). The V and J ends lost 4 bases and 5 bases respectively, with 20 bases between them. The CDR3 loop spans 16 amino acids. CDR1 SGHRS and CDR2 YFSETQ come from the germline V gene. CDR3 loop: CASSPGVMGARDTQYF. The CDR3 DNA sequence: TGCGCCAGCAGCCCGGGGGTTATGGGAGCCAGAGATACGCAGTATTTT.

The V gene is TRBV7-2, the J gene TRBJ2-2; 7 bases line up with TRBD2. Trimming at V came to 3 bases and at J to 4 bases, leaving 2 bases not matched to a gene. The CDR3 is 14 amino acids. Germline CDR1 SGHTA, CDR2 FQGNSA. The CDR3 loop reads CASSFGGSTGELFF. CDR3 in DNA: TGTGCCAGCAGCTTCGGGGGGTCCACCGGGGAGCTGTTTTTT.

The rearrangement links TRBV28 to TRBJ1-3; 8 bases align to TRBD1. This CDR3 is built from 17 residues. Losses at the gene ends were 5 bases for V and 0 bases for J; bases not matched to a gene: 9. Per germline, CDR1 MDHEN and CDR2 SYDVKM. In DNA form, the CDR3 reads TGTGCCAGCAGTATAACGACAGGGGCCCCCTCTGGAAACACCATATATTTT. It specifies CASSITTGAPSGNTIYF.

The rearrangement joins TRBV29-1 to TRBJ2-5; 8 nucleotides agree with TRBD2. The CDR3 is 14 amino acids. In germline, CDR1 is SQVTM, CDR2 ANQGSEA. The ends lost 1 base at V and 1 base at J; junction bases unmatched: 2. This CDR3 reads CSVEGSGTQETQYF. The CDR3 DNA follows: TGCAGCGTTGAAGGTAGCGGGACCCAAGAGACCCAGTACTTC. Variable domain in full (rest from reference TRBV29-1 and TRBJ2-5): SAVISQKPSRDICQRGTSLTIQCQVDSQVTMMFWYRQQPGQSLTLIATANQGSEATYESGFVIDKFPISRPNLTFSTLTVSNMSPEDSSIYLCSVEGSGTQETQYFGPGTRLLVL.

The CDR3 loop is CASSPLDRVGYTF. For the CDR3, the DNA is TGTGCCAGCAGTCCCCTCGACAGGGTTGGCTACACCTTC. J is TRBJ1-2 and V is TRBV28; 7 nucleotides agree with TRBD1. Unmatched junction bases numbered 7, after V lost 5 bases and J lost 7 bases. Germline CDR1 reads MDHEN; CDR2 reads SYDVKM. The CDR3 consists of 13 residues.

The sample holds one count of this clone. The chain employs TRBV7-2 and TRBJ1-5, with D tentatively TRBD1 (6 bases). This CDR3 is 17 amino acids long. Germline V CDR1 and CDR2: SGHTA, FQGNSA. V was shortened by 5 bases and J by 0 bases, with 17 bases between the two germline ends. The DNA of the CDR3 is TGTGCCAGCAGCCTACAGGGTGGACCTTATAGCAATCAGCCCCAGCATTTT. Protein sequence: CASSLQGGPYSNQPQHF.

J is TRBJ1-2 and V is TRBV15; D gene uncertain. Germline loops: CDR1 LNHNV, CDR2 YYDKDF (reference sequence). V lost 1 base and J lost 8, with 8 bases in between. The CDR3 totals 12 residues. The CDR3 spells CATSRANWGYTF. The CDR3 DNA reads TGTGCCACCAGCAGAGCGAATTGGGGCTACACCTTC. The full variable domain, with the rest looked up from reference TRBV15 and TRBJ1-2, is DAMVIQNPRYQVTQFGKPVTLSCSQTLNHNVMYWYQQKSSQAPKLLFHYYDKDFNNEADTPDNFQSRRPNTSFCFLDIRSPGLGDTAMYLCATSRANWGYTFGSGTRLTVV.

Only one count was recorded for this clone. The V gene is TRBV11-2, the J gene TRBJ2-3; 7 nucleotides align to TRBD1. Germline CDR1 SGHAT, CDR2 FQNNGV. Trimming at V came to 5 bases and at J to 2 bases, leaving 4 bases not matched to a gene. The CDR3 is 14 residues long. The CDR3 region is CASSKDRFTDTQYF. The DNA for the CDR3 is TGTGCCAGCAGCAAGGACAGGTTCACAGATACGCAGTATTTT.

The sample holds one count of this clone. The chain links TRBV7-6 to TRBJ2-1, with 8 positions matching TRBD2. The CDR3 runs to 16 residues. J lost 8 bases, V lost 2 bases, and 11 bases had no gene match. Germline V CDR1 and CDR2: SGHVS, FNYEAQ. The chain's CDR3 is CASSLFRSRGVDEQFF. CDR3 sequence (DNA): TGTGCCAGCAGCTTATTTCGGTCGCGGGGGGTGGATGAGCAGTTCTTC.

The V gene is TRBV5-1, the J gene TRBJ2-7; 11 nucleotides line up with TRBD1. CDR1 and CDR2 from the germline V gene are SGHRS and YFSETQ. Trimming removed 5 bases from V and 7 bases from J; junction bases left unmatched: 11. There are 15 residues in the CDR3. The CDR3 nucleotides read TGCGCCAGCAGTATCCCCGGGACAGGGGGTCGGGAGCAGTACTTC. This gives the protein CASSIPGTGGREQYF.

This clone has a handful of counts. In DNA, the CDR3 is TGTGCCAGCAGCCCCTACACTGAAGCTTTCTTT. Translation gives CASSPYTEAFF. The chain joins TRBV6-6 to TRBJ1-1, with unresolved D. Germline CDR1 and CDR2: MNHNY and SVGAGI (reference sequence). V lost 6 bases and J 3 bases, leaving 5 bases between the germline ends. This CDR3 has 11 amino acids.

DNA for the CDR3: TGTGCCAGCAGCGTAAGATGGGGGGCGTCCTACAATGAGCAGTTCTTC. Protein product: CASSVRWGASYNEQFF. The chain uses TRBV9 and TRBJ2-1; D may match TRBD1 or TRBD2 (6 bases each). Germline assignment: CDR1 SGDLS and CDR2 YYNGEE. The ends were cut back, 1 base at V and 1 base at J, with 12 bases in the middle. This CDR3 region has 16 residues.

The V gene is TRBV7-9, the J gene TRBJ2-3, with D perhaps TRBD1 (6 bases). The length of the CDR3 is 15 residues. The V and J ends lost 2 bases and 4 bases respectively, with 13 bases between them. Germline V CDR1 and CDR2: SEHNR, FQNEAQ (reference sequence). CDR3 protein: CASSLWSGEADTQYF. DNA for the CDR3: TGTGCCAGCAGCTTATGGTCAGGGGAAGCAGATACGCAGTATTTT.

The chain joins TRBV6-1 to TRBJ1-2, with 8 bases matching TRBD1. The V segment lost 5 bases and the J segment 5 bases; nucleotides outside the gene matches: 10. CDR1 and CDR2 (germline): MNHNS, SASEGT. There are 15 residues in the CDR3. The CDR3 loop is CASSREDRVGYGYTF. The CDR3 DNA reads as TGTGCCAGCAGTAGGGAGGACAGGGTAGGATATGGCTACACCTTC.